This T cell receptor (beta chain) was captured in a study of PD-1 blockade in mismatch repair-deficient tumors. As for the study in general: Enrolled about 2012-2016, patients had progressing, pretreated mismatch repair-deficient cancers of around twelve types. General study points: Rapid post-treatment expansion, then contraction, generally preceding radiologic response, marked tumor-resident clones.

Using immunoSEQ multiplex PCR, the repertoire was profiled, and TCRdb retains in-frame clones only, with some absent. The data contain roughly 110,000 clones, roughly 80% of them singletons. With regard to this clone: Its antigen is not identified.

The germline V and J ends were trimmed by 2 bases and 6 bases, with 14 bases remaining between them. The CDR3 runs to 14 residues. Germline V lookup: CDR1 SGHNT, CDR2 YENEEA. Every patient had mismatch repair deficiency by PCR or immunohistochemistry. TCR sequencing covered a few patients who responded to pembrolizumab. The chain joins TRBV11-3 to TRBJ2-7; maybe TRBD1 (6 bases). The sample was peripheral blood, taken more than 58 weeks after starting pembrolizumab. This TCR was sampled from an adult with mismatch repair-deficient cancer. The CDR3 coding sequence is TGTGCCAGCAGCTTAATTACAGGGTTCGGCGAGCAGTACTTC. This sequence encodes CASSLITGFGEQYF. Full variable domain (remainder filled in from reference TRBV11-3 and TRBJ2-7): EAGVVQSPRYKIIEKKQPVAFWCNPISGHNTLYWYLQNLGQGPELLIRYENEEAVDDSQLPKDRFSAERLKGVDSTLKIQPAELGDSAVYLCASSLITGFGEQYFGPGTRLTVT.